This entry is about one T cell receptor beta chain. There is no known antigen for this receptor. Base qualities are not at hand, and no much larger clone is one base apart. The sample carries other DNA sequences with the same CDR3. V and J are truncated by 6 bases and 2 bases respectively, leaving an intervening sequence of 10 bases. The CDR3 runs 13 residues from the cysteine to the phenylalanine. The retained sequence is limited to the CDR3, 39 bases, with the frame set at the first base. CDR1 MNHEY and CDR2 SVGAGI were looked up in the germline V gene. This sample is drawn from a study of shared clonotypes between healthy human individuals (dated by TCRdb to 2019 to 2021). About the full investigation: The cohort comprised a couple of women and a few men aged 18 to 49 years. To increase sequencing depth and limit assay-specific biases, TCR repertoire library preparation and sequencing were carried out by different laboratories using diverse techniques. For each donor, three plates each were used for CD4 naive and CD4 memory, two plates were used for CD8 naive, and one plate was used for CD8 memory. The study deeply sequenced blood TCR repertoires of about 5 healthy adults to estimate repertoire size and the extent of clonotype sharing between individuals. Leukapheresis yielded between about 0.85 and 10 billion PBMCs per donor.

Donors were healthy HIV-negative adults with no recently reported acute infections or vaccinations. Every donor was a Caucasian adult living in Nashville, Tennessee, USA. CD4+ T cells were enriched by magnetic negative selection; naive cells were then positively selected on CD45RA, and the negative fraction formed the memory subset. Blood was collected by leukapheresis, and PBMCs were isolated by Ficoll-Histopaque density gradient centrifugation and then cryopreserved in liquid nitrogen vapor phase. Purity and quantity of every magnetically sorted T cell population were checked by analytical flow cytometry. Genomic DNA was isolated from each sorted fraction and quantified by UV absorbance on a Nanodrop 2000c. Using the deep immunoSEQ assay, TCR CDR3 regions were amplified from genomic DNA by multiplex PCR. Genomic DNA extracted from each cell subset was distributed evenly over all wells of several immunoSEQ 96-well plates, and each plate served as one replicate. For sorted subsets, 150 to 200 ng genomic DNA, equal to 30,000 or so T cell genomes, was loaded into each replicate PCR. The purified libraries were quantified using a Qubit 3.0 fluorometer, sized with a Bioanalyzer 2100, and then quantified again using the KAPA Library Quantification kit. Every immunoSEQ 96-well plate was sequenced on a dedicated single-read 150-cycle Illumina NextSeq 550 flow cell. The authors' pipeline ran thus. Because only junctional sequences without quality scores were contained in the immunoSEQ output, filtering matching that applied to full-length reads could not be performed. Sequences were annotated with PyIR, a Python wrapper for IgBLAST v1.9, and V/J genes and CDR3 were assigned using IMGT germline references. Reads with weak V/J assignments (E-value above 1e-6), missing CDR3, stop codons, out-of-frame junctions, or ambiguous translated residues were removed. A V3J clonotype was defined by an identical inferred V gene, J gene, and CDR3 amino acid sequence. Percentage overlap between repertoires was calculated by dividing the number of shared unique clonotypes by the size of the smaller repertoire. Three approaches were used to assess repertoire richness: RTK rarefaction, the Chao1 estimator, and Recon v2.1 estimates of unobserved clonotypes. Generation probabilities for all TCRbeta clonotypes obtained by the gDNA method from a handful of donors were computed using OLGA. TCRdb took over this immuneACCESS table, retaining in-frame rearrangements with V and J assigned. Such tables are incomplete; in checked studies, under half of the missing clones stem from an unresolved V gene, and the remainder is unexplained. The DNA was the basis for D and trimming; V, J and clone size are from that table. Present in this sample are 2 million or so clones, roughly 94% of which were seen just once. 0.13% of the sample belongs to the ten largest clones.

Beyond this particular receptor, the publication reports: Rarefaction of sorted-subset datasets indicated incomplete sequencing despite the large sequencing depth. Sampling was limited to blood, and TCR repertoires in tissue likely differ from TCR repertoires in blood. Pairwise subsampling led to the expectation that sequencing depth would affect the degree of clonotype sharing among donors. Compared with non-shared clonotypes, the clonotypes found in all four sorted-subset donors had higher generation probabilities. Naive subsets generally had larger estimated clonotype richness than memory subsets. Across several donors, roughly 5% of naive CD4, approximately 4% of naive CD8, 2.3% of memory CD4, and about 0.4% of memory CD8 clonotypes were shared. The small number of donors limited the genetic and exposure-history diversity represented.

The V and J segments used are TRBV6-5 and TRBJ1-2; TRBD1 might be the D gene, on 5 matching bases. Sequenced sample: naive CD4+ T cells sorted from blood. The intended sense of this specimen's cell subset or site label: CD45RA+ positively selected. The sequence was obtained from a man younger than 35 in good health. The nucleotide sequence is TGTGCCAGCAGGAGGGCAGGGAACTATGGCTACACCTTC. The translation is CASRRAGNYGYTF.